This T cell receptor beta chain was profiled in a study of post-analysis software for immune sequencing data. Study-wide findings and caveats: Included in a set of roughly five TRBV segments more frequent in patients than controls were TRBV5-6, TRBV5-1 and TRBV20-1.

Presence of unique molecular identifiers characterized the TCR beta cDNA libraries. One entry per CDR3 protein results from TCRdb running MiXCR on the PCR reads. The sample records hundreds of thousands of distinct CDR3 sequences, roughly three fifths being singletons. The V end lost 1 base, the J end lost 5 bases, and 15 bases lay between the germline ends. CDR3 size: 15 residues. CDR1 and CDR2 from the germline V gene are SGHKS and YYEKEE (reference sequence). A word on this clonotype: Its antigen is as yet unknown.

The sample comprised blood. The rearrangement links TRBV5-5 to TRBJ1-2; D uncertain. The clonotype comes from a girl aged 2 to 9 with multiple sclerosis. The CDR3: CASSLMEGAGYGYTF. The CDR3 bases are TGTGCCAGCAGCTTGATGGAGGGCGCCGGATATGGCTACACCTTC.